This T cell receptor beta chain appears in the sequencing data of a study of OX40 agonist ivuxolimab in advanced cancers. With 5 bases removed from V and 6 bases from J, the gap between germline ends came to 18 bases. CDR1 and CDR2 (germline): ENHRY, SYGVKD. CDR3 length: 15 residues. Only in-frame clones appear in the TCRdb table, and some are missing; sequencing was by immunoSEQ multiplex PCR. The repertoire holds some 43,000 clones, with about 83% as singletons. The source was CD4+ or CD8+ T cells sorted from blood, collected in a trial of the OX40 agonist ivuxolimab. The rearrangement links TRBV10-3 to TRBJ2-3; D may be TRBD2 (6 bases). This receptor was obtained from an adult with an advanced solid tumor such as melanoma, head and neck, liver or kidney cancer. The CDR3 DNA reads TGTGCCATCAGTTGGGAGGCCCCCCTGAGGGATACGCAGTATTTT. Amino acid sequence: CAISWEAPLRDTQYF.